The 11 T cell receptor beta chains below were found in one sample sequenced in a study of shared clonotypes between healthy human individuals. Sequencing used immunoSEQ multiplex PCR; TCRdb keeps in-frame clones, though not all of them. Among about 460,000 clones, around 77% were seen once, and the ten largest hold around 12%. Sequencing was performed on PBMCs. Source of these receptors: a woman aged 40 to 50 in good health. Some clones in this sample may be carry-over from other donors' samples.

The J gene is TRBJ2-5, the V gene TRBV29-1, with 10 bases that match TRBD2. Trimming cost V 5 bases and J 4 bases; bases outside gene matches: 7. Germline CDR1 reads SQVTM; CDR2 reads ANQGSEA. This CDR3 region has 14 residues. The CDR3: CSVSSGRGGETQYF. The DNA of the CDR3 is TGCAGCGTTAGCAGCGGGAGGGGAGGAGAGACCCAGTACTTC. The whole variable domain, filled in from reference TRBV29-1 and TRBJ2-5, reads SAVISQKPSRDICQRGTSLTIQCQVDSQVTMMFWYRQQPGQSLTLIATANQGSEATYESGFVIDKFPISRPNLTFSTLTVSNMSPEDSSIYLCSVSSGRGGETQYFGPGTRLLVL.

The chain employs TRBV11-2 and TRBJ2-7, with D maybe TRBD1 (5 bases). Germline V gene lookup returns CDR1 SGHAT and CDR2 FQNNGV. The CDR3 sequence is 15 residues long. V lost 2 bases and J 0 bases, leaving 11 bases between the germline ends. The CDR3 loop is CASSLRTGISYEQYF. CDR3 in DNA: TGTGCCAGCAGCTTACGTACAGGAATCTCCTACGAGCAGTACTTC.

In regard to this clone: At the DNA level, this CDR3 is encoded by other sequences in the same sample as well. This chain uses TRBV14 with TRBJ2-7, with D possibly being TRBD2 (6 bases). Per the germline V gene, CDR1 is SGHDN and CDR2 is FVKESK. The CDR3 loop spans 12 amino acids. V lost 3 bases to trimming and J lost 3 bases, with 6 bases between them. The CDR3 region is CASSQGGYEQYF. Here the CDR3 DNA reads TGTGCCAGCAGCCAGGGGGGCTACGAGCAGTACTTC.

V gene TRBV7-9 combines with J gene TRBJ2-3; 8 bases are shared with TRBD1. This CDR3 has 14 amino acids. Germline V gives CDR1 SEHNR, CDR2 FQNEAQ (reference sequence). Trimming removed 5 bases from V and 8 bases from J; junction bases left unmatched: 9. CDR3 amino acids: CASSAGTGAGTQYF. Written as DNA, the CDR3 is TGTGCCAGCAGCGCCGGGACAGGTGCTGGTACGCAGTATTTT.

As for this clone: A much larger clone sits a single nucleotide away, making a read error possible. The J gene is TRBJ1-5, the V gene TRBV7-3, with 8 bases aligning to TRBD1. In germline, CDR1 is SGHTA, CDR2 FQGTGA. The CDR3 covers 14 residues. V shed 5 bases and J 2 bases; nucleotides not matched to a gene: 2. CDR3 bases: TGTGCCAGCAGCCCGGGACAGGGCAATCAGCCCCAGCATTTT. This translates into CASSPGQGNQPQHF.

The J gene is TRBJ2-2, the V gene TRBV28; D unclear. Looked up from germline, CDR1 is MDHEN and CDR2 is SYDVKM. V was shortened by 8 bases and J by 3 bases, with 7 bases between the two germline ends. This CDR3 has 12 amino acids. For the CDR3, the DNA is TGTGCCAGCCGGGCCCACACCGGGGAGCTGTTTTTT. Translating it yields CASRAHTGELFF.

This clone was recorded once. Only one base separates this from a far larger clonotype, so it likely reflects a read error. The V gene is TRBV6-6, the J gene TRBJ2-2; D might be TRBD1 or TRBD2, each matching 5 bases. CDR3 length: 14 residues. Germline-derived CDR1 and CDR2 are MNHNY and SVGAGI (reference sequence). CDR3 sequence: CTSRSGTDTGELFF. In nucleotides, the CDR3 is TGTACCAGCAGGTCAGGGACGGACACCGGGGAGCTGTTTTTT.

Concerning this clone itself: A read error is possible here, since a much larger clone lies one base away. V usage is TRBV7-2 and J usage is TRBJ1-5; 8 nucleotides agree with TRBD1. The CDR3 extends over 15 amino acids. After removal of 3 bases from V and 2 bases from J, the junction contained 3 bases not matched to a gene. Germline lookup yields CDR1 SGHTA and CDR2 FQGNSA. The DNA for the CDR3 is TGTGCCAGCAGCTTTGACAGGGGTGGCAATCAGCCCCAGCATTTT. Translating it yields CASSFDRGGNQPQHF.

DNA for the CDR3: TGTGCCAGCAGTATACATTCCTACGAGCAGTACTTC. Its translation is CASSIHSYEQYF. The gene calls are TRBV21-1 and TRBJ2-7; the table's D gene call, TRBD1, was not cross checked with the DNA. TRBV21-1 is recorded as a pseudogene. This CDR3 has 12 amino acids.

The sample holds a few counts of this clone. The same CDR3 arises from other DNA sequences in this sample as well. This sequence joins TRBV28 and TRBJ2-1, with 8 bases that match TRBD2. The V segment lost 5 bases and the J segment 4 bases; nucleotides outside the gene matches: 10. From germline, CDR1 is MDHEN and CDR2 SYDVKM. This CDR3 contains 16 residues. The CDR3 DNA reads as TGTGCCAGCAGTCGCCTAACGGGAGGGCCTTACAATGAGCAGTTCTTC. Protein sequence: CASSRLTGGPYNEQFF.

This clone was counted once. The chain links TRBV15 to TRBJ2-7; 8 positions match TRBD1. Trimming cost V 0 bases and J 9 bases; bases outside gene matches: 7. Germline loops: CDR1 LNHNV, CDR2 YYDKDF (reference sequence). The CDR3 is 14 residues long. In DNA form, the CDR3 reads TGTGCCACCAGCAGAGATACGGCAGGGGGCCCGCAGTACTTC. The encoded protein is CATSRDTAGGPQYF.